The 8 T cell receptor beta chains given below trace back to one sample, sequenced in a study of cytomegalovirus exposure and HLA in healthy donors. The PCR was carried out with 60 Vbeta primers and 13 Jbeta primers. The data were produced by immunoSEQ multiplex PCR, yet TCRdb's version contains in-frame clones alone and is incomplete. The sample comprises about 120,000 clones, around 73% of which are singletons, and nearly 8.5% rests with the top ten. Input material: PBMCs. Source of these receptors: a woman in her forties in good health and CMV-seropositive.

The rearrangement joins TRBV5-8 to TRBJ1-1; D is undetermined. CDR3 length: 14 amino acids. Germline CDR1 is SGHTS and CDR2 is YDEGEE. V gave up 2 bases and J gave up 5 bases, with 13 bases separating them. The CDR3 region is CASSLFRSATEAFF. DNA for the CDR3: TGTGCCAGCAGCTTATTTCGGTCCGCGACTGAAGCTTTCTTT.

CDR3 sequence: CASSGTQGAGYTF. In DNA form, the CDR3 reads TGCGCCAGCAGCGGAACACAGGGGGCCGGCTACACCTTC. The chain is built from TRBV5-1 and TRBJ1-2; TRBD1 aligns across 9 bases. Trimming at V came to 4 bases and at J to 8 bases, leaving 6 bases not matched to a gene. The germline V gene encodes CDR1 SGHRS and CDR2 YFSETQ. The CDR3 contains 13 residues.

The genes are TRBV5-1 and TRBJ1-2; 7 bases line up with TRBD1. The junction had 1 base not matched to a gene; V was cut back by 2 bases and J by 3 bases. This CDR3 is built from 13 residues. Germline CDR1 SGHRS, CDR2 YFSETQ. The CDR3 reads CASSFGTDYGYTF. DNA of the CDR3: TGCGCCAGCAGCTTCGGGACAGACTATGGCTACACCTTC. Based on the CDR3 plus reference TRBV5-1 and TRBJ1-2, the full variable domain is KAGVTQTPRYLIKTRGQQVTLSCSPISGHRSVSWYQQTPGQGLQFLFEYFSETQRNKGNFPGRFSGRQFSNSRSEMNVSTLELGDSALYLCASSFGTDYGYTFGSGTRLTVV.

The gene calls are TRBV29-1 and TRBJ2-7, with a possible D match to TRBD1 (5 bases). The CDR3 is made up of 12 amino acids. V lost 4 bases to trimming and J lost 0 bases, with 7 bases between them. Germline V CDR1 and CDR2: SQVTM, ANQGSEA. CDR3 residues: CSVAGSSYEQYF. DNA for the CDR3: TGCAGCGTTGCAGGGTCCTCCTACGAGCAGTACTTC.

V gene TRBV4-2 combines with J gene TRBJ1-2; tentatively, D is TRBD1 (6 bases). CDR1 is LGHNA, CDR2 YNFKEQ, per germline. This CDR3 has 15 residues. The V and J ends lost 7 bases and 0 bases respectively, with 15 bases between them. CDR3 sequence (DNA): TGTGCCAGCACCGAACAGGGACCAGCTAACTATGGCTACACCTTC. Translating it yields CASTEQGPANYGYTF.

The chain has TRBV5-1 and TRBJ1-2, with D possibly being TRBD1 (6 bases). V gave up 2 bases and J gave up 5 bases, with 7 bases separating them. The CDR3 length is 12 residues. Looked up from germline, CDR1 is SGHRS and CDR2 is YFSETQ. Here the CDR3 DNA reads TGCGCCAGCAGCTTTACAGGGTATGGCTACACCTTC. Protein product: CASSFTGYGYTF.

The chain couples TRBV18 to TRBJ1-2; TRBD1 agrees at 9 bases. The CDR3 is 15 amino acids. In germline, CDR1 is KGHSH, CDR2 LQKENI. The V and J ends lost 0 bases and 7 bases, in that order; junction bases with no gene match: 6. CDR3 amino acids: CASSPPGQGGGGYTF. In DNA, the CDR3 is TGTGCCAGCTCACCACCGGGACAGGGAGGAGGTGGCTACACCTTC.

This chain joins TRBV29-1 and TRBJ1-2, with D possibly matching TRBD1 (5 bases). Between the trimmed V and J ends, which lost 1 base and 3 bases, there was a span of 9 bases. The CDR3 totals 13 residues. Germline V CDR1 and CDR2: SQVTM, ANQGSEA. The CDR3, as DNA: TGCAGCGTTGAAGGGGGCTCGCACTATGGCTACACCTTC. Residues: CSVEGGSHYGYTF.